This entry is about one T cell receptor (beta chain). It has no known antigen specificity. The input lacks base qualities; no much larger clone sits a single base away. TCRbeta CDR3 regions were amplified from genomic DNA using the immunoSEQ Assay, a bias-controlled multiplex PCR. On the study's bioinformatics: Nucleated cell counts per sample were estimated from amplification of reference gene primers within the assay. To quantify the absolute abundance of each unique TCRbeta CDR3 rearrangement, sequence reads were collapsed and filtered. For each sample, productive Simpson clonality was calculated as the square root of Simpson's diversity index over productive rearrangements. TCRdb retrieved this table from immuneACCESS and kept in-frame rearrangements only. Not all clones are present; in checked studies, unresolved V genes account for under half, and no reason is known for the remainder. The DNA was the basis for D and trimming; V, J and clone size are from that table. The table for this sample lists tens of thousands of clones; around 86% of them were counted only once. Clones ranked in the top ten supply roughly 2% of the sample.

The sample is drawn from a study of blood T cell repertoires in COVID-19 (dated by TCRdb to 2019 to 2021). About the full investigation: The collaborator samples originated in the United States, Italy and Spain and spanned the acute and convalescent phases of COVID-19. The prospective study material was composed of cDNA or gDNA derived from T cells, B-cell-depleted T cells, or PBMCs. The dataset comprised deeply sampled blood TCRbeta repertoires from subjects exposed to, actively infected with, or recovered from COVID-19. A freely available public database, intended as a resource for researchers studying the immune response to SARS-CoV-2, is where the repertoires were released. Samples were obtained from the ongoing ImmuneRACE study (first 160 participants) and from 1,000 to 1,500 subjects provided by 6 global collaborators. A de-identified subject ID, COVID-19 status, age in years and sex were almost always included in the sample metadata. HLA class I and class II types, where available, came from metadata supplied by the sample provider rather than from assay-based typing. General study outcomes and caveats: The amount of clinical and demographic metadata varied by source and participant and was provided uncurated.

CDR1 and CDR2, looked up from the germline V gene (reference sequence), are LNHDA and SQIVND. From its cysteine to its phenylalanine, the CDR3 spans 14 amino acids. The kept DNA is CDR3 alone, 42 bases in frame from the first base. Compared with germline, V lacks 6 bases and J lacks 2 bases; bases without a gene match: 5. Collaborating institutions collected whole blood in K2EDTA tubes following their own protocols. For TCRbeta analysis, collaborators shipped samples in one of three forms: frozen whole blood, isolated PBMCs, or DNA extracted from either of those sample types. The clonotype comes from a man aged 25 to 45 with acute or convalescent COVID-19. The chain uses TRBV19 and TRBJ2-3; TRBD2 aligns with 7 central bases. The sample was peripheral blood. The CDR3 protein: CASRQAGDTDTQYF. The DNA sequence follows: TGTGCCAGTAGGCAGGCGGGGGACACAGATACGCAGTATTTT.